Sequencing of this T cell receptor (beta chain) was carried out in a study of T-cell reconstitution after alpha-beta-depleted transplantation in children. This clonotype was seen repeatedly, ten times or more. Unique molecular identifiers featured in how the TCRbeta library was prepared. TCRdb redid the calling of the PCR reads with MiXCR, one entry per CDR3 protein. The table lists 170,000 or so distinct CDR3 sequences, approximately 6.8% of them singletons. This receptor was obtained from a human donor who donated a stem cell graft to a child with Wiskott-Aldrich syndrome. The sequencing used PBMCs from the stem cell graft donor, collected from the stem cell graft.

CDR3 sequence: CAINLQGNGYGYTF. CDR3 nucleotide sequence: TGTGCCATCAACCTACAGGGGAACGGCTATGGCTACACCTTC. This chain links TRBV10-3 with TRBJ1-2, with 7 bases that match TRBD1. The length of the CDR3 is 14 residues. CDR1 and CDR2 (germline): ENHRY, SYGVKD. After removal of 7 bases from V and 4 bases from J, the junction contained 9 bases not matched to a gene.